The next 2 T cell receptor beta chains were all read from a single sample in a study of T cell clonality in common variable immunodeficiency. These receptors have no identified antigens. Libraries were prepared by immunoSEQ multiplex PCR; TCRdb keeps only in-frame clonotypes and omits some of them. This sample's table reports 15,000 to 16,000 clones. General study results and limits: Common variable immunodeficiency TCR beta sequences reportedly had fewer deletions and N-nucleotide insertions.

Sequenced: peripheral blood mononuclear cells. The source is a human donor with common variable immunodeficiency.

The CDR3: CASSSGTDSYNSPLHF. CDR3 DNA, as far as it was read: TGTGCCAGCAGTTCAGGAACCGACTCCTATAATTCACCC. This chain connects TRBV6-2 or TRBV6-3 to TRBJ1-6; D remains unclear. The read halts 3 residues ahead of the CDR3 end, with the missing end drawn from the germline J gene. This CDR3 comprises 16 residues. From germline, CDR1 is MNHEY and CDR2 SVGEGT. Trimming stripped 4 bases from V and 0 bases from J, with 10 bases between.

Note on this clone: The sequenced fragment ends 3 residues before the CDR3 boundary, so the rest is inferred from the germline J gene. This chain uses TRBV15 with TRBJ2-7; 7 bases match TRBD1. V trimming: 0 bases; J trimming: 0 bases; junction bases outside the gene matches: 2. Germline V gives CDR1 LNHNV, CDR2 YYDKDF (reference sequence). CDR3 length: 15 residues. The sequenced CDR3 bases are TGTGCCACCAGCAGAGATCGACAGGGCTCCTACGAG. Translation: CATSRDRQGSYE. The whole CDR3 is CATSRDRQGSYEQYF. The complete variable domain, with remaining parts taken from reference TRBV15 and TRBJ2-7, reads DAMVIQNPRYQVTQFGKPVTLSCSQTLNHNVMYWYQQKSSQAPKLLFHYYDKDFNNEADTPDNFQSRRPNTSFCFLDIRSPGLGDTAMYLCATSRDRQGSYEQYFGPGTRLTVT.